The rows below give T cell receptor beta chains drawn from one sample of a study of T cells after yellow fever vaccination. TCRdb recomputed calls from the 5' RACE reads with MiXCR, one row per CDR3 protein. The sample comprises some 320,000 distinct CDR3 sequences, approximately 10% of which are singletons, and around 3.1% rests with the top ten. The specimen comprised CD4+ T cells sorted from PBMCs, sampled 5 days after the yellow fever booster vaccination. All receptors come from a man aged 18 to 29 who received the YFV17D yellow fever vaccine. CDR3s include the opening cysteine and the closing phenylalanine or tryptophan. The D gene is left open where the match is weak.

v_call d_call cdr3_length cdr3_aa
TRBV12-3/TRBV12-4 TRBD2 15 CASRSLAGGDNEQFF
TRBV6-1 TRBD1 18 CASSERLGTGTSSYEQYF
TRBV6-2/TRBV6-3 - 15 CASSYHAGPEDTQYF
TRBV12-3/TRBV12-4 - 13 CASSSGVDQPQHF
TRBV20-1 - 14 CSAAVGTQYYEQYF
TRBV7-2 - 15 CASSPGWVRPGELFF
TRBV5-1 TRBD2 17 CASSFRGDPPSTDTQYF
TRBV10-3 - 15 CAITKYGTDTYGYTF
TRBV7-2 - 12 CASSTFTDTQYF
TRBV24-1 - 14 CATSSGTVTDTQYF
TRBV20-1 - 10 CSARSYGYTF
TRBV5-1 TRBD2 16 CASSLAVTSGSYEQYF
TRBV20-1 TRBD1 14 CSARQGATGRSQHF
TRBV4-1 TRBD1 13 CASSQETGPGYTF
TRBV5-4 - 13 CASSEGPHQPQHF
TRBV15 - 15 CATSRDPRTNTEAFF
TRBV18 TRBD2 14 CASSPEGGSDEQYF
TRBV29-1 - 16 CSVEVLGGETQETQYF
TRBV5-1 - 13 CVSSRTDFYEQYF
TRBV7-3 - 15 CASSLSGVSGAEAIF
TRBV29-1 - 12 CSVRGPEETQYF
TRBV7-6 - 15 CASSLVAGSYNEQFF
TRBV4-1 - 14 CASSQRGPATEAFF
TRBV7-8 - 18 CASSLETRQGLFTDTQYF
TRBV29-1 - 13 CSVGDFSNNEQFF
TRBV4-3 - 16 CASSQGFFEGRKGYTF
TRBV20-1 - 14 CSATEFESKNIQYF
TRBV10-2 - 13 CASSIGSTYEQYF
TRBV4-1 TRBD1 16 CASSRQFRDRAYEQYF
TRBV4-1 - 16 CASSQGVSRHTDTQYF
TRBV18 TRBD1 15 CASSPPGTGVYEQYF
TRBV20-1 - 17 CSARDHGYTEPPVEAFF
TRBV4-3 - 14 CASSQEPRANEQFF
TRBV6-5 - 15 CASSYSLSSYNEQFF
TRBV7-9 - 14 CASSFSGSNTEAFF
TRBV7-2 - 14 CASSFQGRYTEAFF
TRBV5-1 - 16 CASSIDSPSLNTEAFF
TRBV14 TRBD2 17 CASSQEWTSGSYNEQFF
TRBV12-3/TRBV12-4 - 17 CASSFGGGRTHFNEQFF
TRBV6-5 - 11 CASRDPRAQYF
TRBV6-5 - 16 CASRRGRGNSNQPQHF
TRBV7-2 TRBD1 15 CASSPNGQGEDTQYF
TRBV20-1 TRBD2 15 CSARGQRGPYNEQFF
TRBV20-1 - 12 CSARGTAYEQYF
TRBV12-3/TRBV12-4 TRBD2 15 CASGWASGGFGELFF
TRBV5-1 - 17 CASSLGGRGDSGNTIYF
TRBV18 - 13 CASSPGNNSPLHF
TRBV12-3/TRBV12-4 - 13 CASSFSTYAAQYF
TRBV7-6 - 14 CASVPLGASYEQYF
TRBV6-6 - 13 CASSYSTNYGYTF
TRBV5-1 - 14 CASSGQGRTDTQYF
TRBV4-3 TRBD2 16 CASSQDPGLEAGELFF